Listed below are T cell receptor beta chains from one sample, sequenced in a study of OX40 agonist ivuxolimab in advanced cancers. Some clones are missing from TCRdb's copy, which holds only in-frame ones; the method was immunoSEQ multiplex PCR. Of some 69,000 clones listed, 80% are singletons. The sample was CD4+ or CD8+ T cells sorted from blood, taken in a trial of the OX40 agonist ivuxolimab. The receptors derive from an adult with an advanced solid tumor such as melanoma, head and neck, liver or kidney cancer. The CDR3 runs from the conserved cysteine through the conserved F or W. The D gene is left open where the match is weak. The size entry is marked missing in some rows and otherwise reads once, few, many or a size class.

size,V,J,D,DNA,CDR3
.,TRBV25-1,TRBJ1-4,.,TGTGCCAGCAGTGAATGGGGCTTTAGGAGGGGACTGTTTTTT,CASSEWGFRRGLFF
few,TRBV6-6,TRBJ2-7,TRBD2,TGTGCCAGCAGCCTGACTAGCGACACCTACGAGCAGTACTTC,CASSLTSDTYEQYF
.,TRBV30,TRBJ1-6,.,TGTGCCTGGAGTAACTTTGGAAGCTCCTATAATTCACCCCTCCACTTT,CAWSNFGSSYNSPLHF
once,TRBV4-1,TRBJ2-3,TRBD2,TGCGCCAGCAGCCAAGCCGGGACTAGCGCCATCACAGATACGCAGTATTTT,CASSQAGTSAITDTQYF
.,TRBV6-6,TRBJ1-1,.,TGTGCCATCCTCGGACGGTCTGAAGCTTTCTTT,CAILGRSEAFF
.,TRBV18,TRBJ1-2,.,TGTGCCAGCTCACCAACCACAGAGGCCCTCTATGGCTACACCTTC,CASSPTTEALYGYTF
.,TRBV7-3,TRBJ2-1,TRBD2,TGTGCCAGCAGCAGACTAGCGGGGGCCTACAATGAGCAGTTCTTC,CASSRLAGAYNEQFF
.,TRBV18,TRBJ2-7,.,TGTGCCAGCTCACCTGGACAAGAGCCCTACGAGCAGTACTTC,CASSPGQEPYEQYF
.,TRBV5-1,TRBJ2-3,.,TGCGCCAGCAGCTGGGACGTAGATACGCAGTATTTT,CASSWDVDTQYF
once,TRBV6-5,TRBJ2-6,.,TGTGCCAGCAGTTTTATAGGCTCTGGGGCCAACGTCCTGACTTTC,CASSFIGSGANVLTF
.,TRBV15,TRBJ2-3,TRBD2,TGTGCCACCAGCAGTAGCGGGAGGACAGATACGCAGTATTTT,CATSSSGRTDTQYF